This TCR beta chain emerged from a study of T cell clones after liver transplantation. About the study: Three of the eight recipients were HCV-positive; the rest had non-autoimmune, non-viral transplant indications. Blood was drawn pre-transplant, before withdrawal, and after full or failed withdrawal. Findings and limits, study-wide: These preliminary findings come from unstandardized post-transplant sampling times. Compared with third party-reactive sequences, donor-reactive ones declined more, independent of withdrawal success.

Regarding this clone: Its antigen is as yet unknown.

Measured with immunoSEQ multiplex PCR; TCRdb has only the in-frame clones, and not every one. The sample consists of 40,000 to 65,000 clones, around 85% of them appearing once. V was shortened by 0 bases and J by 7 bases, with 13 bases between the two germline ends. Germline lookup yields CDR1 MNHEY and CDR2 SVGAGI. CDR3 length: 14 residues. The material was CD4+ T cells from blood, obtained before liver transplant. This TCR was sampled from a human donor who received a liver transplant. V is TRBV6-5 and J is TRBJ2-7, with D possibly matching TRBD2 (7 bases). The CDR3: CASSYSRGAREQYF. CDR3 DNA: TGTGCCAGCAGTTACTCTCGGGGGGCGCGAGAGCAGTACTTC.